This TCR beta chain was captured in a study of T cell responses to AZD1222 COVID-19 vaccine. To note about this clone: As yet, its antigen is unknown.

The method was immunoSEQ multiplex PCR; TCRdb's version includes in-frame clones alone and lacks a portion of them. The sample comprises tens of thousands of clones, just over 90% of which are singletons, and under 5% rests with the top ten. The CDR3 length is 13 residues. Germline V CDR1 and CDR2: PRHDT, FYEKMQ (reference sequence). The V end was cut by 6 bases, the J end by 5 bases, with 13 bases between. Findings and limits, study-wide: When two AZD1222 doses had been given, Spike-specific TCR breadth and depth rose. Nearly half of the spike-specific TCRs reportedly recognize variant regions that carry no mutations.

Sequenced material: peripheral blood, taken on day 0 of MenACWY control vaccination. The clonotype originates from an adult in good health. The chain employs TRBV13 and TRBJ1-1; D gene ambiguous. CDR3 in amino acids: CASSPNRRTEAFF. The CDR3 DNA sequence: TGTGCCAGCAGTCCAAATCGGCGGACTGAAGCTTTCTTT. The full variable domain, in which reference TRBV13 and TRBJ1-1 provide the parts outside the CDR3, is AAGVIQSPRHLIKEKRETATLKCYPIPRHDTVYWYQQGPGQDPQFLISFYEKMQSDKGSIPDRFSAQQFSDYHSELNMSSLELGDSALYFCASSPNRRTEAFFGQGTRLTVV.